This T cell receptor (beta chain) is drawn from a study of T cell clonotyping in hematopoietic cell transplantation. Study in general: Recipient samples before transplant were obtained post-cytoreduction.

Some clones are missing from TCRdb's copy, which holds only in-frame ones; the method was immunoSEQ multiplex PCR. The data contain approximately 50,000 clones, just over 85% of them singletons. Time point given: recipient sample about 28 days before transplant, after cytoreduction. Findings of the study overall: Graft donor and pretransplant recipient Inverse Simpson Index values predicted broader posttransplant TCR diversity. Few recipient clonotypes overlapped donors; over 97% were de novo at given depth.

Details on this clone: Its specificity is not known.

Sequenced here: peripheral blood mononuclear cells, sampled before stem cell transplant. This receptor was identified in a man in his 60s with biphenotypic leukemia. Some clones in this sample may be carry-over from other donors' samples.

The CDR3 nucleotides are TGTGCCAGCAGCTCAGACGGGGACAGATATAGCAATCAGCCCCAGCATTTT. Translated, it gives CASSSDGDRYSNQPQHF. The rearrangement uses TRBV13 and TRBJ1-5; 7 bases are a match to TRBD1. The CDR3 has 17 amino acids. CDR1 is PRHDT and CDR2 is FYEKMQ in the germline V gene (reference sequence). Trimming at V came to 4 bases and at J to 0 bases, leaving 9 bases not matched to a gene.